This TCR beta chain stems from a study of beta chain features in type 1 diabetes. CDR3 length: 13 residues. The junction had 3 bases not matched to a gene; V was cut back by 5 bases and J by 8 bases. Germline V CDR1 and CDR2: SGHTA, FQGTGA. The whole isolated RNA underwent reverse transcription, so sequencing captured expressed TCRB transcripts. Sequencing was performed with immunoSEQ multiplex PCR; in TCRdb, only in-frame clones are kept and a portion is missing. The sample lists about 400,000 clones; 10% to 15% were seen once. Study-wide findings and caveats: Moderately but significantly shorter TCRB CDR3s were found in Type 1 diabetes patients in all four CD4+ subsets.

Concerning this clone: What it binds is unknown.

The chain recombines TRBV7-3 with TRBJ2-2; TRBD1 agrees at 9 bases. The sample consisted of naive CD4+ T cells from blood. This sequence originates from a woman younger than 30 with type 1 diabetes. The CDR3 region has the DNA TGTGCCAGCAGCCAGACAGGGGGTGGGGAGCTGTTTTTT. Amino acid sequence: CASSQTGGGELFF.